What follows is one T cell receptor beta chain and its context. The data derive from a study of OX40 agonist ivuxolimab in advanced cancers. Assay: immunoSEQ multiplex PCR; the TCRdb copy retains only in-frame clones and omits some. Counted here are 120,000 or so clones, approximately 90% occurring once; the ten biggest clones make up 0.27%. CDR1 MGHRA and CDR2 YSYEKL come from the germline V gene. The V segment lost 6 bases and the J segment 2 bases; nucleotides outside the gene matches: 5. The CDR3 is 16 residues long. The chain employs TRBV4-1 and TRBJ2-3, with TRBD2 matching over 13 bases. The sequenced sample was CD4+ or CD8+ T cells sorted from blood, obtained in a trial of the OX40 agonist ivuxolimab. This clonotype was obtained from an adult with an advanced solid tumor such as melanoma, head and neck, liver or kidney cancer. The CDR3 DNA sequence: TGCGCCAGCAGTCGGACTAGCGGGAGAGTCACAGATACGCAGTATTTT. It is translated as CASSRTSGRVTDTQYF.